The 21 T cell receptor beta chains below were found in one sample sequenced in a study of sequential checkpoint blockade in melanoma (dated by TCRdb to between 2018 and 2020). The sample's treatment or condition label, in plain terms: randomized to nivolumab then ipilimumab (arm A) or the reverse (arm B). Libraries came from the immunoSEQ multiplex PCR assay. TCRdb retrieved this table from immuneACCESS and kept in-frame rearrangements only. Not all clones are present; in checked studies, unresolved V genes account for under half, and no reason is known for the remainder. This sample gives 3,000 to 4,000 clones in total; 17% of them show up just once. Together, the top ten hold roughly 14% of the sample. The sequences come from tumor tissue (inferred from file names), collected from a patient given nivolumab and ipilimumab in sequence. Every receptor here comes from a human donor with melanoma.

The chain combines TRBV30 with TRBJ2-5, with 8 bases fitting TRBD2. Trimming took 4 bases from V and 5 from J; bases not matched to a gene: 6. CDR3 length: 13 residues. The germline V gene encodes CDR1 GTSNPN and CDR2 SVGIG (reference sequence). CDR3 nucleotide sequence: TGTGCCTGGACCGGGACTAGTGGCGAGACCCAGTACTTC. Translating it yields CAWTGTSGETQYF. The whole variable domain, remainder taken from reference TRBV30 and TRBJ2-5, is SQTIHQWPATLVQPVGSPLSLECTVEGTSNPNLYWYRQAAGRGLQLLFYSVGIGQISSEVPQNLSASRPQDRQFILSSKKLLLSDSGFYLCAWTGTSGETQYFGPGTRLLVL.

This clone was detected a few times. CDR3 region: CASSRLAGGDQETQYF. The DNA for the CDR3 is TGTGCCAGCAGTCGACTAGCGGGAGGGGACCAAGAGACCCAGTACTTC. The V gene is TRBV6-8, the J gene TRBJ2-5; TRBD2 aligns across 14 bases. V shed 5 bases and J 0 bases; nucleotides not matched to a gene: 2. Germline CDR1 is MNHGY and CDR2 is SAAAGT. The CDR3 has 16 residues.

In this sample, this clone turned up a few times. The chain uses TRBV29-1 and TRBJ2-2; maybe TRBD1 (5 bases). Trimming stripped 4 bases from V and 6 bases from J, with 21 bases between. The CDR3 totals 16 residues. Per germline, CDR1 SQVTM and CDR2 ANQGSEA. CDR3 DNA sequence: TGCAGCGTTGGGGGATATGCTTTCCGACAGTCCGGGGAGCTGTTTTTT. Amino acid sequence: CSVGGYAFRQSGELFF.

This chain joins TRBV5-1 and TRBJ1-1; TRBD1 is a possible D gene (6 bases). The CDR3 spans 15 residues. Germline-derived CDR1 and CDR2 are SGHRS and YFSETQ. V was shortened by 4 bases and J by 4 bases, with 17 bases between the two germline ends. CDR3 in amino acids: CASSIEGDWSTEAFF. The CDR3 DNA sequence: TGCGCCAGCAGCATCGAGGGGGATTGGAGCACTGAAGCTTTCTTT.

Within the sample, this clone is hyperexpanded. CDR3 sequence: CASSYSRNTEAFF. CDR3 DNA sequence: TGTGCCAGCAGTTACTCGAGGAACACTGAAGCTTTCTTT. The chain couples TRBV6-8 to TRBJ1-1; the D is unclear. The V gene's germline CDR1 is MNHGY and CDR2 SAAAGT. V was clipped by 0 bases and J by 1 base, with 3 bases between them. The CDR3 has 13 residues.

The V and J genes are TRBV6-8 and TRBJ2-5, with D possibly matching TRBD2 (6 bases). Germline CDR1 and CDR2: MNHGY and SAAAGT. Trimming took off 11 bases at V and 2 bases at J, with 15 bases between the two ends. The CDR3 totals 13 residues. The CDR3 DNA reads TGTGCCGGTAGCGGCCAGATTCAAGAGACCCAGTACTTC. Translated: CAGSGQIQETQYF.

The CDR3: CSVTTSTGELFF. The CDR3 DNA is TGCAGCGTTACGACATCTACCGGGGAGCTGTTTTTT. This chain joins TRBV29-1 and TRBJ2-2; D unclear. V lost 5 bases and J 5 bases, leaving 9 bases between the germline ends. Germline V gene data show CDR1 as SQVTM and CDR2 as ANQGSEA. The CDR3 contains 12 residues.

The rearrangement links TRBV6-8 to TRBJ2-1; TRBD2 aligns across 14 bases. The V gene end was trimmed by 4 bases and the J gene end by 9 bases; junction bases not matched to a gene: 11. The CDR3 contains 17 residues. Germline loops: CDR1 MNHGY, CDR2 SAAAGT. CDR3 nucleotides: TGTGCCAGCAGTTCCTTCTCCGGGACTAGCGGGAGAATTGAGCAGTTCTTC. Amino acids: CASSSFSGTSGRIEQFF.

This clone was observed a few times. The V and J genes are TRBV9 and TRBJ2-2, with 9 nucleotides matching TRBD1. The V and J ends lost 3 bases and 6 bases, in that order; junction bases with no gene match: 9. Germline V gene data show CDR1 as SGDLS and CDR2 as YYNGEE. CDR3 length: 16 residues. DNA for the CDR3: TGTGCCAGCAGCGCCGCCGGGACAGGGATGCCCGGGGAGCTGTTTTTT. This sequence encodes CASSAAGTGMPGELFF. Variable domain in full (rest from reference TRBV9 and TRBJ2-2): DSGVTQTPKHLITATGQRVTLRCSPRSGDLSVYWYQQSLDQGLQFLIQYYNGEERAKGNILERFSAQQFPDLHSELNLSSLELGDSALYFCASSAAGTGMPGELFFGEGSRLTVL.

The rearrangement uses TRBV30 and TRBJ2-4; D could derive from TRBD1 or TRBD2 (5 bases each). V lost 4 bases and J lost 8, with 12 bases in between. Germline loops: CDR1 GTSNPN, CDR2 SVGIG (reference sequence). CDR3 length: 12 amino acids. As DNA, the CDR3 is TGTGCCTGGAACGGTTTGGGGGACATTCAGTACTTC. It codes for CAWNGLGDIQYF.

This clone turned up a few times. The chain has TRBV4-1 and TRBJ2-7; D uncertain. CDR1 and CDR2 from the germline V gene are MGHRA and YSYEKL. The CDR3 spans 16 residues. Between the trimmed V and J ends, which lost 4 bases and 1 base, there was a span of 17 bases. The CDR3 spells CASSPPQLSQSYEQYF. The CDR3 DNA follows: TGCGCCAGCAGCCCCCCCCAGTTGTCCCAATCCTACGAGCAGTACTTC.

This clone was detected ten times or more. The CDR3, as DNA: TGTGCCAGCAGCGTTGGGTTTCTGAGCGACGAGCAGTACTTC. Protein product: CASSVGFLSDEQYF. The V and J genes are TRBV9 and TRBJ2-7; D gene ambiguous. From germline, CDR1 is SGDLS and CDR2 YYNGEE. V was pared by 2 bases and J by 5 bases, with 14 bases between. The CDR3 extends over 14 amino acids.

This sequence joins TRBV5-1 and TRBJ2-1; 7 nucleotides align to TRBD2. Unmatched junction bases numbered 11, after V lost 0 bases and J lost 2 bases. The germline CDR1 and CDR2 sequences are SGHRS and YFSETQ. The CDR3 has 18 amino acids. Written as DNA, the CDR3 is TGCGCCAGCAGCTTGGAGGTGACTAGCCAACGAACCTACAATGAGCAGTTCTTC. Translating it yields CASSLEVTSQRTYNEQFF.

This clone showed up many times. The DNA of the CDR3 is TGTGCCAGCACCCTCTCAGGGGGGGTACAAGAGACCCAGTACTTC. Protein sequence: CASTLSGGVQETQYF. The V call is TRBV11-3, the J call TRBJ2-5; either TRBD1 or TRBD2 may fit D (7 bases each). The CDR3 spans 15 residues. The ends were cut back, 7 bases at V and 2 bases at J, with 17 bases in the middle. Per the germline V gene, CDR1 is SGHNT and CDR2 is YENEEA.

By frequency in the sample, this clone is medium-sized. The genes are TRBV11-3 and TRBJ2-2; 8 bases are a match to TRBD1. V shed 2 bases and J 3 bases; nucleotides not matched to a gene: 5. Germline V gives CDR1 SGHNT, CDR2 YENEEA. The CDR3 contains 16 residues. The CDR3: CASSLRGQGHTGELFF. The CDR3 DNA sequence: TGTGCCAGCAGCTTACGTGGACAGGGTCACACCGGGGAGCTGTTTTTT. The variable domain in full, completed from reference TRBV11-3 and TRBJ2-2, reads EAGVVQSPRYKIIEKKQPVAFWCNPISGHNTLYWYLQNLGQGPELLIRYENEEAVDDSQLPKDRFSAERLKGVDSTLKIQPAELGDSAVYLCASSLRGQGHTGELFFGEGSRLTVL.

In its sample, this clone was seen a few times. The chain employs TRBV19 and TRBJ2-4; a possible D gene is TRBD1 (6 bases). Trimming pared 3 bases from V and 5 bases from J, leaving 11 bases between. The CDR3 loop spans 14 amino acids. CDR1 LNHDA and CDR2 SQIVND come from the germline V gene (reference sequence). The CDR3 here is CASSIMGTQNIQYF. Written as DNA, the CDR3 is TGTGCCAGTAGTATTATGGGGACACAAAACATTCAGTACTTC.

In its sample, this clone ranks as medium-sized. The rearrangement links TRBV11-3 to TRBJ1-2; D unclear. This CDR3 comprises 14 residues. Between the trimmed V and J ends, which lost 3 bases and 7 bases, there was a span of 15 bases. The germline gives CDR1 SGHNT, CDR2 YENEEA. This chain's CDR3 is CASSLGGKPIGYTF. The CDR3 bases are TGTGCCAGCAGCTTGGGAGGCAAACCCATTGGCTACACCTTC.

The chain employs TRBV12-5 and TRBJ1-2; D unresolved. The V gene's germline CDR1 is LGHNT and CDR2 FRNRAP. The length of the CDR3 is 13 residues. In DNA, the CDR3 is TGTGCCAGCACCAAGACGGGCTTCGAGGGCTACACCTTC. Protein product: CASTKTGFEGYTF. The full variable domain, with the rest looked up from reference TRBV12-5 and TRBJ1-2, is DARVTQTPRHKVTEMGQEVTMRCQPILGHNTVFWYRQTMMQGLELLAYFRNRAPLDDSGMPKDRFSAEMPDATLATLKIQPSEPRDSAVYFCASTKTGFEGYTFGSGTRLTVV.

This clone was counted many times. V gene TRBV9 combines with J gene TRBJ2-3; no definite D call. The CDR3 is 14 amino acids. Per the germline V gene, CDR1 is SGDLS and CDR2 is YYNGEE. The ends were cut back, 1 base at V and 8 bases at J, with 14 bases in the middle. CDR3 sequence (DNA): TGTGCCAGCAGCGTATCCGAGGCGCGTGGTACGCAGTATTTT. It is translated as CASSVSEARGTQYF.

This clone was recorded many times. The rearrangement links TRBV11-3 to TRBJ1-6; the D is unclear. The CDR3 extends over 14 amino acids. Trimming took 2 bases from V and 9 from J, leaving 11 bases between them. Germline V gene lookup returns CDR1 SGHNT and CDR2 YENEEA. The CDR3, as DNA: TGTGCCAGCAGCTTACCTGGGGTTAGTTCACCCCTCCACTTT. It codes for CASSLPGVSSPLHF.

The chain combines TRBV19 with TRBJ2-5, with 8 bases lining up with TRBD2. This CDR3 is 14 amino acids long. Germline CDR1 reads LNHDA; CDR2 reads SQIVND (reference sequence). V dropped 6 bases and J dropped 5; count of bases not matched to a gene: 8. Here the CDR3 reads CASSSGGAGETQYF. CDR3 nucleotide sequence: TGTGCCAGTAGCTCGGGAGGGGCCGGGGAGACCCAGTACTTC.